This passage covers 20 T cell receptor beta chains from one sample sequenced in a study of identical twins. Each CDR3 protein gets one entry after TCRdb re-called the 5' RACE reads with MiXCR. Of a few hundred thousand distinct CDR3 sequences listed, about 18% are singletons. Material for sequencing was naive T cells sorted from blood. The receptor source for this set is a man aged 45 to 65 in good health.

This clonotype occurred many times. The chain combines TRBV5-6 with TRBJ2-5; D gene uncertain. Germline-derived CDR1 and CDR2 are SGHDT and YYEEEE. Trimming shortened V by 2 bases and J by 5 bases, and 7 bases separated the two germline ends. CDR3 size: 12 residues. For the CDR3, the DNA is TGTGCCAGCAGCTTCGGGCGGGAGACCCAGTACTTC. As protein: CASSFGRETQYF.

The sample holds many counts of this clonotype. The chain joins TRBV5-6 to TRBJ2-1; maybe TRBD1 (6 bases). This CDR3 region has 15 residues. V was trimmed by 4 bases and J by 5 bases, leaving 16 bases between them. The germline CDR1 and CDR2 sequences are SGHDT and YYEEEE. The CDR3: CASSLGRTVNNEQFF. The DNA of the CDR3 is TGTGCCAGCAGCCTAGGACGGACAGTGAACAATGAGCAGTTCTTC.

CDR3 nucleotides: TGTGCCAGCAAGGCTGCCCTGACGGCGATTTTTTCACCCCTCCACTTT. Protein: CASKAALTAIFSPLHF. This chain connects TRBV6-1 to TRBJ1-6; D not certain. The CDR3 length is 16 residues. Trimming took 7 bases from V and 9 from J, leaving 22 bases between them. Germline V gene data show CDR1 as MNHNS and CDR2 as SASEGT.

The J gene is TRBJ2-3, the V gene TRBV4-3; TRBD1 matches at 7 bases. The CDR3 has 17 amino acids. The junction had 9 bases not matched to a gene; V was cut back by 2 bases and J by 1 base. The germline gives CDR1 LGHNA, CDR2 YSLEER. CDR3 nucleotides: TGCGCCAGCAGCCAAAGCCCCCTGGGACAGCGCACAGATACGCAGTATTTT. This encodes CASSQSPLGQRTDTQYF.

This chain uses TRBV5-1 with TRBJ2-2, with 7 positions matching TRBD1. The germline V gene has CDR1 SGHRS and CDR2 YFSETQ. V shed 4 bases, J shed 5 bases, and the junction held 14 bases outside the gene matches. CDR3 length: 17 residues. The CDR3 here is CASSLTPRQGRTGELFF. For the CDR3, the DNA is TGCGCCAGCAGCCTGACACCTCGACAGGGTAGGACCGGGGAGCTGTTTTTT.

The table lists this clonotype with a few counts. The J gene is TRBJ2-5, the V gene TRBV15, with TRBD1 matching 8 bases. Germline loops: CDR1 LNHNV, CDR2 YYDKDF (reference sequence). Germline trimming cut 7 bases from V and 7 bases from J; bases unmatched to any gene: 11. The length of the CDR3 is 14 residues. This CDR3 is CATKPGQAMGTQYF. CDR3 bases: TGTGCCACCAAGCCGGGACAGGCCATGGGGACCCAGTACTTC.

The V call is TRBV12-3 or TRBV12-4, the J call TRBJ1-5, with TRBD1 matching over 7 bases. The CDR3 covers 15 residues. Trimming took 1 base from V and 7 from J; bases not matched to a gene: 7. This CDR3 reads CASSLGQGGEQPQHF. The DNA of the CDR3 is TGTGCCAGCAGTTTAGGACAGGGCGGCGAGCAGCCCCAGCATTTT.

The CDR3 region is CSARGQETKLGYNSPLHF. The DNA for the CDR3 is TGCAGTGCTAGAGGGCAGGAGACAAAGCTGGGGTATAATTCACCCCTCCACTTT. This chain uses TRBV20-1 with TRBJ1-6, with unresolved D. This CDR3 contains 18 residues. Deletions cut 1 base from V and 4 bases from J, with 20 bases between. Germline lookup yields CDR1 DFQATT and CDR2 SNEGSKA (reference sequence).

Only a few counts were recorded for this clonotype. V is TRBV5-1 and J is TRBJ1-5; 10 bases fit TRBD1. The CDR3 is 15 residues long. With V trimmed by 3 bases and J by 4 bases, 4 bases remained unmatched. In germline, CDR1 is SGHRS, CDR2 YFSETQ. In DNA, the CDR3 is TGCGCCAGCAGCTCGACAGGGGGCAGGAATCAGCCCCAGCATTTT. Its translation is CASSSTGGRNQPQHF.

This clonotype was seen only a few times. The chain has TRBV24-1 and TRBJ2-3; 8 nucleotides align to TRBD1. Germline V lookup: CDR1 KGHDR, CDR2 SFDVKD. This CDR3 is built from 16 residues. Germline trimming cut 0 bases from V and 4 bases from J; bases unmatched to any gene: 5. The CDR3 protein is CATSDLRQGFPDTQYF. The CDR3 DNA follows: TGTGCCACCAGTGATTTGCGACAGGGGTTCCCAGATACGCAGTATTTT.

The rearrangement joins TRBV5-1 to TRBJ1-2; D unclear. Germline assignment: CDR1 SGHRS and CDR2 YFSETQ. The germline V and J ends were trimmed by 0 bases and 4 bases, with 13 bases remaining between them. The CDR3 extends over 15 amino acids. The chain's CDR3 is CASSLATDLGYGYTF. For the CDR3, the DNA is TGCGCCAGCAGCTTGGCTACGGACCTTGGCTATGGCTACACCTTC. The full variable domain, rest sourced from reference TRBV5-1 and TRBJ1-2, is KAGVTQTPRYLIKTRGQQVTLSCSPISGHRSVSWYQQTPGQGLQFLFEYFSETQRNKGNFPGRFSGRQFSNSRSEMNVSTLELGDSALYLCASSLATDLGYGYTFGSGTRLTVV.

The CDR3 region is CASSPVWRRSYEQYF. The CDR3 region has the DNA TGTGCCAGCTCACCAGTCTGGCGGAGGTCCTACGAGCAGTACTTC. The chain joins TRBV18 to TRBJ2-7, with D possibly being TRBD2 (5 bases). The V end lost 2 bases, the J end lost 1 base, and 12 bases lay between the germline ends. The CDR3 covers 15 residues. Germline V gives CDR1 KGHSH, CDR2 LQKENI.

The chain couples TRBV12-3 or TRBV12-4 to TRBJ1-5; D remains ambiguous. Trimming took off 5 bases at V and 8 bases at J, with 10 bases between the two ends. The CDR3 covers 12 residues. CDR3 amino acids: CASSPNSKPQHF. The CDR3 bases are TGTGCCAGCAGTCCCAACTCCAAGCCCCAGCATTTT.

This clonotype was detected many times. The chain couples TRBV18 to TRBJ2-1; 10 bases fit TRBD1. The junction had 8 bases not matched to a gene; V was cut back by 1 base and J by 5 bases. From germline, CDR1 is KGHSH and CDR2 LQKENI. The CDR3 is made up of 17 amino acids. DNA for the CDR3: TGTGCCAGCTCACCACTGGGGACAGGGGCAAACCACAATGAGCAGTTCTTC. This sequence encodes CASSPLGTGANHNEQFF.

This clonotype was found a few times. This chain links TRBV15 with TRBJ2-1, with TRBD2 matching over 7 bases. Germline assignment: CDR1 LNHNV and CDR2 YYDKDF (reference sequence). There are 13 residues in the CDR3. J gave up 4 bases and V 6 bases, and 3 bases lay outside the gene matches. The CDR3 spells CATRSGKYNEQFF. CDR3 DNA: TGTGCCACCAGGAGCGGGAAATACAATGAGCAGTTCTTC.

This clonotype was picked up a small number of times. CDR3 nucleotides: TGTGCCACCCCCCAGGGGACCGTCACAGATACGCAGTATTTT. Amino acid sequence: CATPQGTVTDTQYF. The rearrangement links TRBV7-9 to TRBJ2-3, with D possibly matching TRBD1 (6 bases). The CDR3 is made up of 14 amino acids. Trimming removed 10 bases from V and 2 bases from J, with 16 bases in between. Germline lookup yields CDR1 SEHNR and CDR2 FQNEAQ (reference sequence).

In DNA form, the CDR3 reads TGTGCCACCAGCAGCGGCGCAGGGGGCGAAGACGAGCAGTACTTC. Translation: CATSSGAGGEDEQYF. V is TRBV15 and J is TRBJ2-7; TRBD1 aligns across 8 bases. J was trimmed by 5 bases and V by 3 bases; bases with no gene match: 9. Germline loops: CDR1 LNHNV, CDR2 YYDKDF (reference sequence). This CDR3 spans 15 amino acids.

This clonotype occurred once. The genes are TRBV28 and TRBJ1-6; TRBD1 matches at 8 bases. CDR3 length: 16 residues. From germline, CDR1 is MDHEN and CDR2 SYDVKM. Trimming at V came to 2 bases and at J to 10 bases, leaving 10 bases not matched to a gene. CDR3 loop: CASSLTGGRGQSPLHF. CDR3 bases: TGTGCCAGCAGTTTAACAGGAGGCAGGGGGCAGTCACCCCTCCACTTT.

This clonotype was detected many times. DNA of the CDR3: TGTGCCAGCAGCCTTGGGAGTGGGGGCAATCAGCCCCAGCATTTT. The encoded protein is CASSLGSGGNQPQHF. V usage is TRBV3-1 and J usage is TRBJ1-5; D gene ambiguous. V was shortened by 4 bases and J by 2 bases, with 12 bases between the two germline ends. This CDR3 spans 15 amino acids. Germline CDR1 reads LGHDT; CDR2 reads YNNKEL (reference sequence).

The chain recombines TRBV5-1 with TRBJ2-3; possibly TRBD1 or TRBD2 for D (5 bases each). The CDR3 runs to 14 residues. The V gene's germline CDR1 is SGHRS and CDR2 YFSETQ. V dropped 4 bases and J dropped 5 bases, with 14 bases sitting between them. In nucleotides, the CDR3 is TGCGCCAGCAGCCAGCGAGGGGCTGAAGATACGCAGTATTTT. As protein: CASSQRGAEDTQYF.